In its sample, the clone carrying this T cell receptor beta chain was seen a few times. The data derive from a study of blood T cell repertoires in COVID-19. Only in-frame clones appear in the TCRdb table, and some are missing; sequencing was by immunoSEQ multiplex PCR. The sample shows nearly 95,000 clones, 80% to 90% of them seen only once. Per germline, CDR1 MNHEY and CDR2 SVGAGI. The CDR3 length is 16 residues. Trimming took off 0 bases at V and 6 bases at J, with 12 bases between the two ends. Sequencing input: peripheral blood. The chain uses TRBV6-5 and TRBJ1-6; D ambiguous. The receptor was derived from a human donor with acute or convalescent COVID-19. The donor label of this sample is uncertain. CDR3 sequence reads: CASSYSPLIPNSPLHF. The CDR3 DNA reads as TGTGCCAGCAGTTACTCCCCCCTTATTCCTAATTCACCCCTCCACTTT.